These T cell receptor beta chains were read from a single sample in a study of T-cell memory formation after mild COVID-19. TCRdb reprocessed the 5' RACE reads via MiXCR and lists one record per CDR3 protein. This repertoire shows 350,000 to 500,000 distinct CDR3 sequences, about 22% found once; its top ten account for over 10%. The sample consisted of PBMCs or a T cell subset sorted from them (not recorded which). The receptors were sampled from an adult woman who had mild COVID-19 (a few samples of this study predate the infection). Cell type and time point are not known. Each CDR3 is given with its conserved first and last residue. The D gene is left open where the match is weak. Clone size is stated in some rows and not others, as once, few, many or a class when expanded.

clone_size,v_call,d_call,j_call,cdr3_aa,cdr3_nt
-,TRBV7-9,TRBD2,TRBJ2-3,CASSTPSSGWADTQYF,TGTGCCAGCAGCACCCCCTCTAGCGGATGGGCAGATACGCAGTATTTT
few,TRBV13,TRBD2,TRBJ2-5,CASSPRLAGVRETQYF,TGTGCCAGCAGCCCCCGACTAGCGGGAGTTCGGGAGACCCAGTACTTC
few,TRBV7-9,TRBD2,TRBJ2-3,CASSSSKLAADTQYF,TGTGCCAGCAGCTCCTCCAAACTAGCGGCAGATACGCAGTATTTT
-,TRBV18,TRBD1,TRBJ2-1,CASSRQGAGEQFF,TGTGCCAGCTCGCGTCAGGGGGCTGGGGAGCAGTTCTTC
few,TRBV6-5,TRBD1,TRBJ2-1,CASSPTGGVGMEQFF,TGTGCCAGCAGCCCCACAGGGGGCGTGGGCATGGAGCAGTTCTTC
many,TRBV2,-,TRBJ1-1,CASSVLFTEAFF,TGTGCCAGCTCGGTCTTGTTCACTGAAGCTTTCTTT
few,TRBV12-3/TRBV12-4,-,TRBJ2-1,CASTEDSPSYNEQFF,TGTGCCAGCACCGAGGACTCCCCCTCCTACAATGAGCAGTTCTTC
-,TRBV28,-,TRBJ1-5,CASSLMSQPQHF,TGTGCCAGCAGTTTAATGTCTCAGCCCCAGCATTTT
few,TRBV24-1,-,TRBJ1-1,CATSDYGSKGAFF,TGTGCCACCAGTGATTACGGTTCGAAGGGAGCTTTCTTT
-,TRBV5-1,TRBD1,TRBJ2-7,CASSAGQGWDEQYF,TGCGCCAGCAGTGCTGGACAGGGTTGGGACGAGCAGTACTTC
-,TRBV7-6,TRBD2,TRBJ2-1,CASCLALWTSGNTYNEQFF,TGTGCCAGCTGCTTAGCGCTTTGGACTAGCGGGAATACCTACAATGAGCAGTTCTTC
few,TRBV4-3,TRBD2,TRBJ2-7,CASSQDHGLADYEQYF,TGCGCCAGCAGCCAAGATCACGGACTAGCGGACTACGAGCAGTACTTC
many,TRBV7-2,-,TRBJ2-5,CASSLDGSTGETQYF,TGTGCCAGCAGCTTAGATGGGTCCACCGGGGAGACCCAGTACTTC
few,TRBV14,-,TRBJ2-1,CASSLTRDKFRNNEQFF,TGTGCCAGCAGCTTGACCCGGGACAAGTTTCGAAACAATGAGCAGTTCTTC
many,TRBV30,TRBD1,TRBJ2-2,CAWSWGQPTGELFF,TGTGCCTGGAGTTGGGGACAGCCCACCGGGGAGCTGTTTTTT
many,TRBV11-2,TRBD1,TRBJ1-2,CASSSAGTGAYGYTF,TGTGCCAGCAGCTCCGCCGGGACAGGAGCCTATGGCTACACCTTC